The 8 T cell receptor beta chains below all came from one sample that was sequenced in a study of cytomegalovirus exposure and HLA in healthy donors. Primers: 60 Vbeta forward and 13 Jbeta reverse. Data came from immunoSEQ multiplex PCR; TCRdb stores just in-frame clones and leaves some out. The sample lists about 91,000 clones, about nine tenths seen once, with roughly 8.3% in the top ten. The sequenced material came from PBMCs. These receptors were collected from a man between 25 and 39 years old in good health and CMV-seropositive.

This clone was observed a handful of times. V and J are TRBV7-9 and TRBJ1-1; TRBD1 is a possible D gene (5 bases). Germline V gene data show CDR1 as SEHNR and CDR2 as FQNEAQ (reference sequence). Trimming removed 4 bases at V and 4 bases at J, with 10 bases between. This CDR3 is built from 13 residues. Here the CDR3 DNA reads TGTGCCAGCAGCTCTCAGGGATCCACTGAAGCTTTCTTT. Translation gives CASSSQGSTEAFF.

The rearrangement joins TRBV4-1 to TRBJ2-7, with 10 positions matching TRBD1. CDR3 length equals 15 residues. CDR1 is MGHRA and CDR2 is YSYEKL in the germline V gene. V trimming: 4 bases; J trimming: 1 base; junction bases outside the gene matches: 4. The CDR3 region is CASSRTGQGSYEQYF. The CDR3 DNA is TGCGCCAGCAGCCGGACGGGACAGGGGTCCTACGAGCAGTACTTC.

The chain has TRBV6-1 and TRBJ2-1, with D hard to call. V was clipped by 2 bases and J by 0 bases, with 5 bases between them. CDR1 and CDR2 from the germline V gene are MNHNS and SASEGT. This CDR3 is built from 14 residues. The DNA of the CDR3 is TGTGCCAGCAGTGAACCCAGCTCCTACAATGAGCAGTTCTTC. Amino acid sequence: CASSEPSSYNEQFF.

The chain links TRBV29-1 to TRBJ1-1, with TRBD1 matching over 7 bases. With V trimmed by 8 bases and J by 5 bases, 8 bases remained unmatched. CDR3 size: 12 residues. CDR1 is SQVTM and CDR2 is ANQGSEA in the germline V gene. The CDR3 region has the DNA TGCAGCTACAGGACAGGTGGGACTGAAGCTTTCTTT. Protein sequence: CSYRTGGTEAFF.

This clone was picked up a small number of times. The chain links TRBV7-8 to TRBJ1-2; 11 bases fit TRBD1. This CDR3 contains 15 residues. V lost 1 base to trimming and J lost 6 bases; unmatched junction nucleotides: 4. Germline loops: CDR1 SGHVS, CDR2 FQNEAQ. CDR3 DNA: TGTGCCAGCAGCTTAGACGGACAGGGGGCTGATGGCTACACCTTC. This encodes CASSLDGQGADGYTF.

The chain employs TRBV4-1 and TRBJ2-5; no clear D gene. The CDR3 is made up of 14 amino acids. Germline values: CDR1 MGHRA, CDR2 YSYEKL. Trimming took 4 bases from V and 3 from J, leaving 12 bases between them. The CDR3 DNA follows: TGCGCCAGCAGCCCTAATCCCCTAGAAGAGACCCAGTACTTC. It specifies CASSPNPLEETQYF.

The chain combines TRBV2 with TRBJ2-5; D might be TRBD1 (6 bases). The CDR3 sequence is 11 residues long. V shed 0 bases and J shed 11 bases, with 7 bases lying between them. CDR1 is SNHLY and CDR2 is FYNNEI in the germline V gene. CDR3 residues: CASSEAGQQYF. As DNA, the CDR3 is TGTGCCAGCAGTGAAGCTGGACAGCAGTACTTC.

A few counts support this clone. The chain has TRBV6-1 and TRBJ1-2; no firm D call. In germline, CDR1 is MNHNS, CDR2 SASEGT. The CDR3 loop spans 15 amino acids. Trimming took off 4 bases at V and 4 bases at J, with 16 bases between the two ends. The CDR3 sequence: CASSGVDRSGYGYTF. The CDR3 DNA follows: TGTGCCAGCAGTGGCGTCGACCGTTCAGGCTATGGCTACACCTTC.